This T cell receptor beta chain was sequenced for a study of T cell changes during pregnancy in multiple sclerosis. Profiled with immunoSEQ multiplex PCR; TCRdb holds only in-frame clones, not every one. The table includes some 53,000 clones, 85% to 95% detected once. Germline loops: CDR1 SGHRS, CDR2 YFSETQ. This CDR3 spans 16 amino acids. Trimming removed 4 bases from V and 9 bases from J; junction bases left unmatched: 14. This rearrangement joins TRBV5-1 to TRBJ2-1; 9 bases are shared with TRBD1. This receptor was obtained from a female donor with multiple sclerosis, enrolled in a pregnancy study. The starting material was CD4+ T cells from peripheral blood mononuclear cells, obtained in the third trimester of pregnancy. CDR3 amino acids: CASSNVRQGVGGEQFF. Here the CDR3 DNA reads TGCGCCAGCAGCAATGTCCGACAGGGGGTAGGAGGTGAGCAGTTCTTC.